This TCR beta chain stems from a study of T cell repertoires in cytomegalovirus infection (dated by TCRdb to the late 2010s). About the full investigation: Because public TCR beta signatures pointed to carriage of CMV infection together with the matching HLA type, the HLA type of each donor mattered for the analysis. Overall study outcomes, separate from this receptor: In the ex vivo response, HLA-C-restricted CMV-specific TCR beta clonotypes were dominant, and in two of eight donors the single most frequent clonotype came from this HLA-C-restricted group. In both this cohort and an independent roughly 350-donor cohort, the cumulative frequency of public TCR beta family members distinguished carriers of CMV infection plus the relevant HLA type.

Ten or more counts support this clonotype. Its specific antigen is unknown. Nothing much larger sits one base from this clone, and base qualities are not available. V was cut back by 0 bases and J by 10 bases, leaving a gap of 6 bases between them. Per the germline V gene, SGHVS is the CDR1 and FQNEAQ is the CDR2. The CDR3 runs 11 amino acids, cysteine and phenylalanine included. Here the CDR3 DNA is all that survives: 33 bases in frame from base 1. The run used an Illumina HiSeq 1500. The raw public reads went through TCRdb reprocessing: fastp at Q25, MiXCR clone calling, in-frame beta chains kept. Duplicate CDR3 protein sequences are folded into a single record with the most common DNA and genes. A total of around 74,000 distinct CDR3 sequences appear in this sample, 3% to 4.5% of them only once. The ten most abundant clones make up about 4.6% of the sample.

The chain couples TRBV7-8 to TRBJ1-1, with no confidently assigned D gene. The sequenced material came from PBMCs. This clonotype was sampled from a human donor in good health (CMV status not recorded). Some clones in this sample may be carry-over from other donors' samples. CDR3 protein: CASSLATGAFF. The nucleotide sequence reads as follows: TGTGCCAGCAGCTTAGCGACGGGAGCTTTCTTT.